The clone carrying this T cell receptor (beta chain) occurred a few times. The template was RNA from unsorted bulk tissue. This specimen belongs to a study of tumor and adjacent non-tumor tissue in lung cancer. J lost 0 bases, V lost 2 bases, and 6 bases had no gene match. Looked up from germline, CDR1 is KGHDR and CDR2 is SFDVKD. The CDR3 runs 17 residues. The library came from three nested PCR rounds adapted from ARM-PCR protocols. TCRdb reprocessed the multiplex PCR reads via MiXCR and lists one record per CDR3 protein. The sample consists of about 90,000 distinct CDR3 sequences, roughly 62% of them appearing once.

The sequencing input was lung tumor tissue. The sequence came from a man aged 65-85 years with non-small cell lung cancer. The chain carries TRBV24-1 and TRBJ2-1; 7 bases map to TRBD2. The CDR3 nucleotides read TGTGCCACCAGTGATTCCCCCTCTAGCGGCTCCTACAATGAGCAGTTCTTC. Amino acid sequence: CATSDSPSSGSYNEQFF.